These 11 T cell receptor beta chains share one sample of origin, sequenced in a study of blood T cell repertoires in COVID-19. Clones were read by immunoSEQ multiplex PCR, and TCRdb kept only the in-frame ones, dropping some. The sample lists 200,000 to 250,000 clones; 86% were seen once. Sequencing was performed on peripheral blood. These receptors were obtained from a man aged 50 to 59 with acute or convalescent COVID-19.

The gene calls are TRBV6-5 and TRBJ2-3; TRBD2 agrees at 7 bases. The V gene end was trimmed by 8 bases and the J gene end by 3 bases; junction bases not matched to a gene: 11. Germline loops: CDR1 MNHEY, CDR2 SVGAGI. The CDR3 totals 15 residues. CDR3 bases: TGTGCCAGCGTCAGACTAGCCCCCGATACAGATACGCAGTATTTT. It encodes CASVRLAPDTDTQYF.

This clone was counted a single time. The chain links TRBV11-2 to TRBJ1-2; possibly TRBD1 for D (5 bases). The germline CDR1 and CDR2 sequences are SGHAT and FQNNGV. This CDR3 has 14 residues. Trimming cost V 1 base and J 7 bases, with 13 bases left between them. The CDR3 region is CASSLAGEVSGYTF. For the CDR3, the DNA is TGTGCCAGCAGCTTAGCGGGGGAAGTAAGTGGCTACACCTTC.

The genes are TRBV2 and TRBJ1-5; D call uncertain. Trimming took off 2 bases at V and 2 bases at J, with 13 bases between the two ends. CDR3 length: 16 amino acids. Germline V gene data show CDR1 as SNHLY and CDR2 as FYNNEI. The CDR3, as DNA: TGTGCCAGCAGTGAATGGTCAGGCCGTGGCAATCAGCCCCAGCATTTT. It encodes CASSEWSGRGNQPQHF.

The CDR3 sequence is CASSLGTSGLGEQYF. In DNA form, the CDR3 reads TGTGCCAGCAGCCTTGGGACTAGCGGGCTCGGCGAGCAGTACTTC. The chain links TRBV6-2 or TRBV6-3 to TRBJ2-7; 12 positions match TRBD2. The germline CDR1 and CDR2 sequences are MNHEY and SVGEGT. V lost 6 bases, J lost 6 bases, and 9 bases stayed unmatched. This CDR3 contains 15 residues.

The chain combines TRBV30 with TRBJ1-6; D may be TRBD1 (5 bases). CDR1 is GTSNPN and CDR2 is SVGIG in the germline V gene (reference sequence). The CDR3 totals 15 residues. Trimming cost V 4 bases and J 1 base, with 11 bases left between them. Here the CDR3 reads CAWTPGFSYNSPLHF. The CDR3 coding sequence is TGTGCCTGGACTCCAGGGTTTTCCTATAATTCACCCCTCCACTTT.

This chain uses TRBV18 with TRBJ2-5; maybe TRBD1 (7 bases). Trimming took 3 bases from V and 5 from J, leaving 13 bases between them. Germline V gene sequence: CDR1 KGHSH, CDR2 LQKENI. The CDR3 is 14 amino acids. The chain's CDR3 is CASSPGGGAETQYF. CDR3 in DNA: TGTGCCAGCTCACCCGGAGGGGGCGCGGAGACCCAGTACTTC.

On this clone: An end of the junction differs from the germline gene, which may be a read error. The chain is built from TRBV13 and TRBJ1-4; D not resolved. In germline, CDR1 is PRHDT, CDR2 FYEKMQ (reference sequence). The CDR3 consists of 15 residues. CDR3 DNA: TGTGCCAGCAGCCTAGGGTCCACAACTAATGAAAAACTGTTTTTT. Encoded protein: CASSLGSTTNEKLFF.

The chain combines TRBV7-2 with TRBJ1-3; 8 bases are a match to TRBD1. CDR1 and CDR2 (germline): SGHTA, FQGNSA. The CDR3 length is 15 residues. Trimming removed 1 base from V and 7 bases from J; junction bases left unmatched: 6. CDR3 sequence reads: CASSLVAGGSNTIYF. DNA of the CDR3: TGTGCCAGCAGCTTAGTGGCAGGGGGCTCGAACACCATATATTTT. Using reference TRBV7-2 and TRBJ1-3 for the parts outside the CDR3, the full variable domain is GAGVSQSPSNKVTEKGKDVELRCDPISGHTALYWYRQSLGQGLEFLIYFQGNSAPDKSGLPSDRFSAERTGGSVSTLTIQRTQQEDSAVYLCASSLVAGGSNTIYFGEGSWLTVV.

The chain links TRBV24-1 to TRBJ1-1; 7 bases align to TRBD1. Trimming took 7 bases from V and 3 from J; bases not matched to a gene: 10. CDR1 KGHDR and CDR2 SFDVKD come from the germline V gene. This CDR3 is 15 amino acids long. The CDR3 DNA reads TGTGCCACCAGGGCCTTAGGGGGCAGGGACACTGAAGCTTTCTTT. It yields the protein CATRALGGRDTEAFF.

This chain connects TRBV3-1 (or the pseudogene TRBV3-2) to TRBJ1-4; 10 bases line up with TRBD1. The length of the CDR3 is 15 residues. J lost 7 bases, V lost 3 bases, and 5 bases had no gene match. Germline CDR1 is LGHDT and CDR2 is YNNKEL (reference sequence). This CDR3 is CASSQTTGGFEKLFF. The CDR3 DNA reads as TGTGCCAGCAGCCAGACGACAGGGGGCTTTGAAAAACTGTTTTTT.

J is TRBJ1-1 and V is TRBV20-1, with D hard to call. V shed 7 bases and J shed 6 bases, with 12 bases lying between them. Germline CDR1 and CDR2: DFQATT and SNEGSKA (reference sequence). This CDR3 is built from 11 residues. The CDR3 sequence: CSGRGGPEAFF. The CDR3 DNA sequence: TGCAGTGGGCGGGGTGGTCCTGAAGCTTTCTTT.